This T cell receptor beta chain appears in the sequencing data of a study of blood T cell repertoires in COVID-19. Study-level information: Italy, Spain and the United States were the sources of the convalescent and acute COVID-19 samples. In each case, the material was cDNA or gDNA derived from T cells, B-cell-depleted T cells, or PBMCs.

The CDR3 consists of 13 residues. Between the trimmed V and J ends, which lost 2 bases and 4 bases, there was a span of 6 bases. Authors' data handling: The assay estimated nucleated cells by amplifying reference gene primers. Profiled with immunoSEQ multiplex PCR; TCRdb holds only in-frame clones, not every one. V, J and clone size derive from that table, while D and trimming were established from the DNA sequence. Of just over 60,000 clones in the sample, 70% to 85% are singletons; the top ten hold 15% to 20%. This sequence originates from a man between 60 and 75 years old with acute or convalescent COVID-19. The sequencing sample was made of peripheral blood. This sequence joins TRBV12-3 or TRBV12-4 and TRBJ1-5; D not certain. CDR3 in amino acids: CASSLSTNQPQHF. CDR3 bases: TGTGCCAGCAGTTTATCAACAAATCAGCCCCAGCATTTT.